These T cell receptor beta chains were read from a single sample in a study of blood T cell repertoires in COVID-19. Generated by immunoSEQ multiplex PCR, the TCRdb table keeps only in-frame clones and is missing some. The top ten hold nearly 6.5% of the sample, which has a few hundred thousand clones, 89% seen once. Sequenced input: peripheral blood. All receptors come from a man aged 18 to 30 who had recovered from COVID-19. CDR3s include the opening cysteine and the closing phenylalanine or tryptophan. The D gene is left open where the match is weak. Clone size is shown for a subset of rows, as once, few, many or a class of expanded clone.

>TRBV2|-|-|TRBJ1-1
TGTGCCAGCAGTGCAGGGGACACTGAAGCTTTCTTT
CASSAGDTEAFF
>TRBV25-1|-|-|TRBJ1-2
TGTGCCAGCAGTGAAGCGGGGCAGCGGTATGGCTACACCTTC
CASSEAGQRYGYTF
>TRBV27|-|TRBD1|TRBJ1-1
TGTGCCAGCAGTTCCGAACAGGGGCCTGAAGCTTTCTTT
CASSSEQGPEAFF
>TRBV18|-|-|TRBJ2-7
TGTGCCAGCTCACCACCGGCCGACTCCTACGAGCAGTACTTC
CASSPPADSYEQYF
>TRBV5-6|-|TRBD1|TRBJ1-5
TGTGCCAGCAGCCGCACCCTGGGGAATGACAGGGCCCAGCCCCAGCATTTT
CASSRTLGNDRAQPQHF
>TRBV5-4|once|TRBD2|TRBJ2-1
TGTGCCAGCAGCCTGACTAGCGGGGTGCCTCAGTTCTTC
CASSLTSGVPQFF
>TRBV30|-|-|TRBJ2-1
TGTGCCTGGATCTCGGGAAGCTCCTACAATGAGCAGTTCTTC
CAWISGSSYNEQFF
>TRBV29-1|-|-|TRBJ1-1
TGCAGCGTTGACTTGACAGGACCGAGGAACACTGAAGCTTTCTTT
CSVDLTGPRNTEAFF
>TRBV19|-|TRBD2|TRBJ2-3
TGTGCCAGTACAGCGGGGACAGATACGCAGTATTTT
CASTAGTDTQYF
>TRBV5-5|-|-|TRBJ2-7
TGTGCCAGCAGCTCCTTTGGGGCTACCTACGAGCAGTACTTC
CASSSFGATYEQYF
>TRBV6-1|-|TRBD1|TRBJ2-7
TGTGCCAGCAGTGAAGTGCAGGGGGCCTCCTACGAGCAGTACTTC
CASSEVQGASYEQYF
>TRBV7-2|once|TRBD1|TRBJ1-2
TGTGCCAGCAGCTACTCCGGGACAGGGGCCTATGGCTACACCTTC
CASSYSGTGAYGYTF
>TRBV5-1|-|TRBD1|TRBJ1-4
TGCGCCAGCAGCTTCCTGGCGGTGGGACAGGGGGTTTTTGGAGGTGAAAAACTGTTTTTT
CASSFLAVGQGVFGGEKLFF
>TRBV5-1|-|TRBD2|TRBJ2-7
TGCGCCAGCAGCTTGATGCCCCTAGCGGGGCTAAGGAGCTCCTACGAGCAGTACTTC
CASSLMPLAGLRSSYEQYF
>TRBV3-1/TRBV3-2|-|-|TRBJ1-1
TGTGCCAGCAGCCAAGGCCCTGGGGGCCAAGCTTTCTTT
CASSQGPGGQAFF
>TRBV7-9|-|TRBD1|TRBJ2-1
TGTGCCAGCAGCCCTAGACAGGGGGGCGATGAGCAGTTCTTC
CASSPRQGGDEQFF
>TRBV27|-|-|TRBJ2-7
TGTGCCAGCAGTTTTTTCTCAGGGAACGAGCAGTACTTC
CASSFFSGNEQYF
>TRBV4-1|-|TRBD2|TRBJ2-3
TGCGCCAGCAGCCAAGATGCACTAGCGGGGGCTACGCAGTATTTT
CASSQDALAGATQYF
>TRBV12-3/TRBV12-4|-|-|TRBJ2-7
TGTGCCAGCAGTCTACAGGTTCAGTACGAGCAGTACTTC
CASSLQVQYEQYF
>TRBV19|-|-|TRBJ2-3
TGTGCCAGTAGTACAACCCGAGGGTCCACAGATACGCAGTATTTT
CASSTTRGSTDTQYF
>TRBV19|-|-|TRBJ2-1
TGTGCCAGTAGTATCCCGCTGGCCGCCTACAATGAGCAGTTCTTC
CASSIPLAAYNEQFF
>TRBV7-2|-|TRBD1|TRBJ1-1
TGTGCCAGCAGCTCCCGACAGGGAATGAACACTGAAGCTTTCTTT
CASSSRQGMNTEAFF
>TRBV18|-|-|TRBJ2-5
TGTGCCAGCTCACCGGGGAGCAGACAAGAGACCCAGTACTTC
CASSPGSRQETQYF
>TRBV5-1|-|-|TRBJ2-2
TGCGCCAGCAGCCCTGACCTACATGACAGGACGAACACCGGGGAGCTGTTTTTT
CASSPDLHDRTNTGELFF
>TRBV6-2/TRBV6-3|once|TRBD1|TRBJ1-5
TGTGCCAGCAGTTACCCGGGGACAGCTAGCAATCAGCCCCAGCATTTT
CASSYPGTASNQPQHF
>TRBV29-1|-|-|TRBJ2-2
TGCAGCGTTCCGAGGTCGGGGCGGGATAACACCGGGGAGCTGTTTTTT
CSVPRSGRDNTGELFF
>TRBV18|few|-|TRBJ2-5
TGTGCCAGCTCTCTGGGGACAAGGGAGACCCAGTACTTC
CASSLGTRETQYF
>TRBV20-1|-|TRBD2|TRBJ2-7
TGCAGTGCTAGTTTAGCGGGAGATGGTAACGAGCAGTACTTC
CSASLAGDGNEQYF
>TRBV5-1|-|TRBD1|TRBJ1-1
TGCGCCAGCAGCGGCGGGACAGGGGCCCTTTCGGGCACTGAAGCTTTCTTT
CASSGGTGALSGTEAFF
>TRBV6-6|once|-|TRBJ1-6
TGTGCCAGCAGGACAGGTCCTAATTCACCCCTCCACTTT
CASRTGPNSPLHF
>TRBV10-3|once|TRBD2|TRBJ2-3
TGTGCCATCAGGGCATGGACTAGCGGGGACGCAGATACGCAGTATTTT
CAIRAWTSGDADTQYF
>TRBV7-6|-|-|TRBJ2-3
TGTGCCAGCAGCTTTGGGCCGGGGGGCCTCACAGATACGCAGTATTTT
CASSFGPGGLTDTQYF
>TRBV7-9|once|-|TRBJ1-4
TGTGCCAGCAGCTCTCCGGGACTTTCAGAAAAACTGTTTTTT
CASSSPGLSEKLFF
>TRBV7-2|-|TRBD1|TRBJ1-2
TGTGCCAGCAGCTTAGAGGGACAGGGGGCTGCAGGCTATGGCTACACCTTC
CASSLEGQGAAGYGYTF
>TRBV27|once|-|TRBJ1-5
TGTGCCAGCAGTTTAATAGGGGCGGGGGTTCAGCCCCAGCATTTT
CASSLIGAGVQPQHF
>TRBV15|-|TRBD2|TRBJ2-7
TGTGCCACCAGCCCGTCGAGACTAGCGGGAGGCGAGCAGTACTTC
CATSPSRLAGGEQYF
>TRBV5-8|-|TRBD1|TRBJ1-3
TGTGCCAGCAGCTTGGCCACAGGGGCTGGAAACACCATATATTTT
CASSLATGAGNTIYF
>TRBV3-1/TRBV3-2|-|TRBD1|TRBJ2-3
TGTGCCAGCAGCCAAGTGGGGACAGGCCTTCACGGCACAGATACGCAGTATTTT
CASSQVGTGLHGTDTQYF
>TRBV2|-|TRBD1|TRBJ1-1
TGTGCCAGCACCCTGGACAGGGGGGGGACTGAAGCTTTCTTT
CASTLDRGGTEAFF
>TRBV5-4|-|-|TRBJ2-4
TGTGCCAGCAGCTTGTTCGGAGCGGGAGCCAAAAACATTCAGTACTTC
CASSLFGAGAKNIQYF
>TRBV5-1|-|-|TRBJ2-1
TGCGCCAGCAGCCCGGGTGGGGGGTCCTACAATGAGCAGTTCTTC
CASSPGGGSYNEQFF